The 11 T cell receptor beta chains given below trace back to one sample, sequenced in a study of CD8+CD57+ T cells in acquired aplastic anemia. Both TCR beta VDJ combination and CDR3 sequence profiling were carried out. Genomic DNA was the template for this profiling. TCRdb redid the calling of the reads with MiXCR, one entry per CDR3 protein. Found here are about 180,000 distinct CDR3 sequences, under 55% of them singletons; the top ten hold around 3%. Sequenced material: sorted CD4+, CD8+, or CD8+CD57+ T cells (not recorded which) from PBMCs. The receptors here all came from a human donor in good health.

This chain connects TRBV4-1 to TRBJ2-3; 13 bases match TRBD2. Trimming removed 0 bases from V and 4 bases from J; junction bases left unmatched: 7. The CDR3 runs 18 residues. Germline loops: CDR1 MGHRA, CDR2 YSYEKL. CDR3 bases: TGCGCCAGCAGCCAAGATCGGAGGACTAGCGGGAGCGCAGATACGCAGTATTTT. Protein sequence: CASSQDRRTSGSADTQYF.

This clonotype appeared many times. The V call is TRBV9, the J call TRBJ2-1; TRBD1 is a possible D gene (6 bases). CDR1 SGDLS and CDR2 YYNGEE come from the germline V gene. This CDR3 spans 13 amino acids. Trimming shortened V by 3 bases and J by 5 bases, and 9 bases separated the two germline ends. CDR3 sequence: CASSAWTDNEQFF. The CDR3, as DNA: TGTGCCAGCAGCGCTTGGACAGACAATGAGCAGTTCTTC.

The gene calls are TRBV5-1 and TRBJ2-7; D possibly corresponds to TRBD2 (6 bases). Trimming cost V 0 bases and J 2 bases, with 12 bases left between them. Germline V gene data show CDR1 as SGHRS and CDR2 as YFSETQ. The CDR3 contains 15 residues. Written as DNA, the CDR3 is TGCGCCAGCAGCTTGGGGGCGGCGGGAACCTACGAGCAGTACTTC. It encodes CASSLGAAGTYEQYF.

A remark on this clonotype: A much bigger clone sits one base away, suggesting this may be a read error. The chain is built from TRBV11-1 and TRBJ2-1; weak D call: TRBD2 (5 bases). This CDR3 contains 15 residues. CDR1 and CDR2 (germline): SGHAT, FQDESV (reference sequence). CDR3 DNA sequence: TGTGCCGGCAGCTTGGGGAGTCTGGGGTACAATGAGCAGTTCTTC. This translates into CAGSLGSLGYNEQFF.

Concerning this clonotype itself: An end of the junction does not agree with germline; a read error may underlie this. The rearrangement links TRBV10-3 to TRBJ2-7; 8 positions match TRBD2. Germline-derived CDR1 and CDR2 are ENHRY and SYGVKD. The CDR3 runs 16 residues. In DNA form, the CDR3 reads TGTGCCACCAGTGACCGGGGACTAGTGGGAATCTACGAGCAGTACTTC. Translated: CATSDRGLVGIYEQYF.

V is TRBV9 and J is TRBJ1-1, with D unclear. Germline CDR1 is SGDLS and CDR2 is YYNGEE. The CDR3 totals 14 residues. V was clipped by 4 bases and J by 3 bases, with 13 bases between them. CDR3 sequence reads: CASSPDGAYTEAFF. The CDR3 DNA reads as TGTGCCAGCAGCCCCGACGGCGCATACACTGAAGCTTTCTTT.

The rearrangement joins TRBV2 to TRBJ2-7; TRBD1 aligns across 8 bases. Germline V gene lookup returns CDR1 SNHLY and CDR2 FYNNEI. CDR3 length: 14 residues. J was trimmed by 2 bases and V by 8 bases; bases with no gene match: 8. Here the CDR3 reads CASLDRDRTYEQYF. The CDR3 nucleotides read TGTGCCAGCCTGGACAGGGATAGAACCTACGAGCAGTACTTC.

V and J are TRBV11-2 and TRBJ1-4, with 8 nucleotides matching TRBD1. V was clipped by 2 bases and J by 5 bases; unmatched bases: 10. Germline CDR1 is SGHAT and CDR2 is FQNNGV. The CDR3 covers 17 residues. The CDR3 region has the DNA TGTGCCAGCAGCTTAAAAGGACAGGGCGGGGGAAATGAAAAACTGTTTTTT. Translation gives CASSLKGQGGGNEKLFF.

The chain joins TRBV6-1 to TRBJ2-3, with 14 bases that match TRBD2. CDR1 and CDR2 (germline): MNHNS, SASEGT. The V and J ends lost 1 base and 3 bases, in that order; junction bases with no gene match: 9. CDR3 size: 19 residues. CDR3 in amino acids: CASSEGLAGGVGRTDTQYF. DNA for the CDR3: TGTGCCAGCAGTGAAGGACTAGCGGGAGGGGTGGGTAGGACAGATACGCAGTATTTT.

This sequence joins TRBV7-3 and TRBJ2-5, with TRBD2 matching 10 bases. This CDR3 has 15 residues. Per germline, CDR1 SGHTA and CDR2 FQGTGA. Trimming cost V 5 bases and J 3 bases; bases outside gene matches: 6. The CDR3 sequence: CASSTTLAGKETQYF. CDR3 in DNA: TGTGCCAGCAGCACCACACTAGCGGGGAAAGAGACCCAGTACTTC. Based on the CDR3 plus reference TRBV7-3 and TRBJ2-5, the full variable domain is GAGVSQTPSNKVTEKGKYVELRCDPISGHTALYWYRQSLGQGPEFLIYFQGTGAADDSGLPNDRFFAVRPEGSVSTLKIQRTERGDSAVYLCASSTTLAGKETQYFGPGTRLLVL.

A note on this clonotype: Germline is not matched at one junction end, which may reflect a read error. The V gene is TRBV7-9, the J gene TRBJ1-4; no reliable D call. The CDR3 has 14 residues. CDR1 and CDR2 (germline): SEHNR, FQNEAQ (reference sequence). CDR3 region: CASSYQVKAEELFF. CDR3 nucleotides: TGTGCCAGCAGCTATCAGGTGAAGGCTGAAGAACTGTTTTTT.